The clone carrying this T cell receptor (beta chain) was seen once. Time point in this sample: peripheral blood 6 weeks after treatment start. The data belong to a study of PD-L1 blockade in urothelial cancer. Produced via immunoSEQ multiplex PCR; TCRdb's table is partial and in-frame only. The table lists some 51,000 clones, approximately 90% of them singletons. CDR1 is MNHEY and CDR2 is SVGAGI in the germline V gene. This CDR3 comprises 14 residues. Trimming took off 6 bases at V and 3 bases at J, with 11 bases between the two ends. The chain recombines TRBV6-5 with TRBJ2-2; maybe TRBD1 (8 bases). The source material was PBMCs, sampled around atezolizumab (anti-PD-L1) treatment. The TCR sequence derives from a man between 60 and 75 years old with urothelial cancer. Here the CDR3 DNA reads TGTGCCAGCAGCACAGGGGGGGACACCGGGGAGCTGTTTTTT. Translated, it gives CASSTGGDTGELFF.